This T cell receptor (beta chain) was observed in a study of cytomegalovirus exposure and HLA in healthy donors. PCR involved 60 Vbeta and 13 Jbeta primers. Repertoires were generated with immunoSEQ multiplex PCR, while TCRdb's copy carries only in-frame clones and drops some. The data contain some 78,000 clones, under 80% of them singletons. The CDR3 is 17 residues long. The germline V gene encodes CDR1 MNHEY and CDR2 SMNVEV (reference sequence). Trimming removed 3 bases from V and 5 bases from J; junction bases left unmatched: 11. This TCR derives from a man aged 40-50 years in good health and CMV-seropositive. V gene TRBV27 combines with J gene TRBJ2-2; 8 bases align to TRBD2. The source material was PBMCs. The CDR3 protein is CASSFRNSGVDTGELFF. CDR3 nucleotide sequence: TGTGCCAGCAGTTTCCGGAATAGCGGGGTAGATACCGGGGAGCTGTTTTTT.